This T cell receptor (beta chain) was recorded in a study of Ad26.COV2.S vaccination and SARS-CoV-2 variants. In the study overall: Within the COV1001 Ad26.COV2.S trial arm, the donor was enrolled.

Findings and limits, study-wide: Total responses of T cells may have been underestimated by the analyses of TCR breadth and depth.

Repertoires were generated with immunoSEQ multiplex PCR, while TCRdb's copy carries only in-frame clones and drops some. The sample records roughly 500,000 clones, roughly nine tenths being singletons. The treatment: around 19 received Ad26.COV2.S at low or high dose, single or two shots; five or six received placebo; per-sample allocation not given. Day 63 after the first vaccine or placebo injection was the time point for sampling. What was given as vaccine was an Ad26 vector encoding Wuhan-strain SARS-CoV-2 spike. The CDR3 has 17 amino acids. Germline trimming cut 5 bases from V and 0 bases from J; bases unmatched to any gene: 5. Germline V CDR1 and CDR2: SQVTM, ANQGSEA. A remark on this clone: No antigen is known for it.

The genes are TRBV29-1 and TRBJ2-6; 12 bases are shared with TRBD2. This TCR was sampled from a person aged 18-60 years who received the Ad26.COV2.S COVID-19 vaccine or a placebo. The source material was peripheral blood, sampled in a trial of Ad26.COV2.S vaccine versus placebo. The CDR3 region has the DNA TGCAGCGTTTGGACTAGCGGGACTCTCTCTGGGGCCAACGTCCTGACTTTC. Residues: CSVWTSGTLSGANVLTF.